This entry lists 22 T cell receptor beta chains sequenced from one sample in a study of blood T cell repertoires in COVID-19. The method was immunoSEQ multiplex PCR; TCRdb's version includes in-frame clones alone and lacks a portion of them. The table shows approximately 270,000 clones, with around 89% occurring only once. Specimen: PBMCs or T cells enriched from blood (not recorded which). The source of these receptors is a young woman with acute COVID-19.

The chain has TRBV6-5 and TRBJ1-5; no definite D call. Germline loops: CDR1 MNHEY, CDR2 SVGAGI. V lost 5 bases, J lost 0 bases, and 11 bases lay in between. The CDR3 runs to 15 residues. CDR3 protein: CASSLGGYSNQPQHF. In DNA, the CDR3 is TGTGCCAGCAGTCTCGGAGGTTATAGCAATCAGCCCCAGCATTTT.

The V and J genes are TRBV24-1 and TRBJ1-5; unclear D gene. The germline V gene encodes CDR1 KGHDR and CDR2 SFDVKD. The length of the CDR3 is 14 residues. Deletions cut 1 base from V and 7 bases from J, with 10 bases between. CDR3 in amino acids: CATSDFLARQPQHF. CDR3 DNA sequence: TGTGCCACCAGTGATTTCTTGGCTCGACAGCCCCAGCATTTT.

This clone turned up a few times. The rearrangement joins TRBV7-3 to TRBJ2-7, with 11 bases that match TRBD2. Germline V gene data show CDR1 as SGHTA and CDR2 as FQGTGA. The CDR3 contains 16 residues. J was trimmed by 1 base and V by 5 bases; bases with no gene match: 7. This chain's CDR3 is CASSPGGLAASYEQYF. The CDR3 DNA is TGTGCCAGCAGCCCCGGGGGACTAGCGGCATCCTACGAGCAGTACTTC.

This chain joins TRBV28 and TRBJ1-2; 10 bases line up with TRBD1. CDR3 length equals 13 residues. Germline assignment: CDR1 MDHEN and CDR2 SYDVKM. V was pared by 10 bases and J by 4 bases, with 6 bases of the junction left unmatched. The CDR3 loop reads CATLTGGFYGYTF. Written as DNA, the CDR3 is TGTGCCACCCTGACAGGGGGCTTCTATGGCTACACCTTC.

The chain has TRBV10-3 and TRBJ2-3; 12 bases are shared with TRBD2. Trimming cost V 4 bases and J 2 bases; bases outside gene matches: 7. Germline V CDR1 and CDR2: ENHRY, SYGVKD. The CDR3 runs 17 residues. Here the CDR3 DNA reads TGTGCCATCAGTGTGACTAGCGGGGGCGGCGCCACAGATACGCAGTATTTT. Translated: CAISVTSGGGATDTQYF.

The chain recombines TRBV3-1 (or the pseudogene TRBV3-2) with TRBJ2-5, with 8 nucleotides matching TRBD1. The CDR3 runs 15 residues. The V and J ends lost 2 bases and 7 bases, in that order; junction bases with no gene match: 9. CDR1 and CDR2 from the germline V gene are LGHDT and YNNKEL (reference sequence). The CDR3 loop is CASSQSGGAGGTQYF. CDR3 DNA sequence: TGTGCCAGCAGCCAATCAGGGGGCGCAGGGGGGACCCAGTACTTC.

The rearrangement joins TRBV24-1 to TRBJ2-7, with a tentative D call TRBD1 (5 bases). The CDR3 extends over 13 amino acids. Trimming shortened V by 3 bases and J by 6 bases, and 11 bases separated the two germline ends. From germline, CDR1 is KGHDR and CDR2 SFDVKD. For the CDR3, the DNA is TGTGCCACCAGTGATCCCAGGGTGGGCGAGCAGTACTTC. This codes for CATSDPRVGEQYF.

The rearrangement joins TRBV7-9 to TRBJ2-1; 9 positions agree with TRBD1. CDR3 length equals 14 residues. Trimming at V came to 6 bases and at J to 7 bases, leaving 7 bases not matched to a gene. Germline V gene sequence: CDR1 SEHNR, CDR2 FQNEAQ (reference sequence). CDR3: CASRSGTGLNEQFF. The CDR3 nucleotides are TGTGCCAGCAGGTCCGGGACAGGGTTGAATGAGCAGTTCTTC.

The chain is built from TRBV18 and TRBJ2-2, with TRBD2 matching 7 bases. The J segment lost 7 bases and the V segment lost 3 bases, leaving 8 bases of the junction unmatched. The CDR3 sequence is 15 residues long. CDR1 is KGHSH and CDR2 is LQKENI in the germline V gene. The DNA of the CDR3 is TGTGCCAGCTCACCCAGGCGGGAGAATTTCGGGGAGCTGTTTTTT. Amino acid sequence: CASSPRRENFGELFF.

The chain is built from TRBV4-1 and TRBJ2-7; 8 bases match TRBD1. Germline V gene sequence: CDR1 MGHRA, CDR2 YSYEKL. The CDR3 extends over 16 amino acids. V shed 1 base and J 3 bases; nucleotides not matched to a gene: 8. Here the CDR3 DNA reads TGCGCCAGCAGCCAAGGCCGACAGGGGAAAAACTACGAGCAGTACTTC. This translates into CASSQGRQGKNYEQYF.

The chain is built from TRBV29-1 and TRBJ1-2, with 7 positions matching TRBD1. This CDR3 region has 15 residues. Germline CDR1 SQVTM, CDR2 ANQGSEA. Trimming cost V 0 bases and J 6 bases; bases outside gene matches: 10. CDR3 protein: CSVEDKGQTFNGYTF. The CDR3 nucleotides read TGCAGCGTTGAAGATAAGGGACAGACGTTTAATGGCTACACCTTC.

The V gene is TRBV12-3 or TRBV12-4, the J gene TRBJ2-3, with 7 bases aligning to TRBD1. The CDR3 consists of 13 residues. Trimming took 3 bases from V and 5 from J; bases not matched to a gene: 2. CDR3 protein: CASSLTGLDTQYF. CDR3 coding DNA: TGTGCCAGCAGTTTGACAGGGCTAGATACGCAGTATTTT.

The J gene is TRBJ2-7, the V gene TRBV29-1; 9 bases line up with TRBD1. CDR1 is SQVTM and CDR2 is ANQGSEA in the germline V gene. The CDR3 is made up of 14 amino acids. J gave up 6 bases and V 5 bases, and 11 bases lay outside the gene matches. The CDR3 DNA is TGCAGCGTTCGTCCCGGGACAGGGTTCGGCGAGCAGTACTTC. Amino acid sequence: CSVRPGTGFGEQYF.

This chain links TRBV7-2 with TRBJ2-7; 8 bases agree with TRBD1. The CDR3 sequence is 14 residues long. From germline, CDR1 is SGHTA and CDR2 FQGNSA. Trimming cost V 5 bases and J 7 bases; bases outside gene matches: 10. The CDR3 protein is CASSPTGGWGEQYF. CDR3 DNA: TGTGCCAGCAGCCCAACAGGGGGGTGGGGGGAGCAGTACTTC.

This chain uses TRBV19 with TRBJ1-2; D is unresolved. The CDR3 runs 14 residues. V was pared by 2 bases and J by 4 bases, with 11 bases between. The germline V gene has CDR1 LNHDA and CDR2 SQIVND (reference sequence). CDR3 sequence reads: CASSIPGSGYGYTF. The CDR3 DNA reads as TGTGCCAGTAGTATACCGGGTTCGGGCTATGGCTACACCTTC.

V usage is TRBV6-5 and J usage is TRBJ2-1; tentatively, D is TRBD1 (6 bases). Germline CDR1 is MNHEY and CDR2 is SVGAGI. V lost 4 bases and J 7 bases, leaving 11 bases between the germline ends. The CDR3 consists of 13 residues. Here the CDR3 reads CASSLGTWNEQFF. CDR3 in DNA: TGTGCCAGCAGTTTAGGGACATGGAATGAGCAGTTCTTC.

This clone has a single count. The chain carries TRBV10-3 and TRBJ2-2, with TRBD2 identical over 10 bases. Germline-derived CDR1 and CDR2 are ENHRY and SYGVKD. This CDR3 region has 17 residues. J lost 4 bases, V lost 2 bases, and 7 bases had no gene match. The CDR3 bases are TGTGCCATCAGTGAGCCAGCGGGAGGGCCTATCACCGGGGAGCTGTTTTTT. Translation: CAISEPAGGPITGELFF.

The genes are TRBV5-4 and TRBJ2-1, with D possibly matching TRBD2 (6 bases). The CDR3 contains 16 residues. Germline CDR1 SGHNT, CDR2 YYREEE (reference sequence). Trimming removed 0 bases at V and 0 bases at J, with 10 bases between. The CDR3 loop is CASSLGGSGSYNEQFF. CDR3 bases: TGTGCCAGCAGCTTGGGTGGTAGCGGCTCCTACAATGAGCAGTTCTTC.

This chain uses TRBV24-1 with TRBJ2-3, with 11 bases lining up with TRBD2. The CDR3 is made up of 16 amino acids. In germline, CDR1 is KGHDR, CDR2 SFDVKD. J lost 2 bases, V lost 4 bases, and 4 bases had no gene match. CDR3 region: CATSELGLADTDTQYF. CDR3 coding DNA: TGTGCCACCAGTGAGTTGGGACTAGCGGACACAGATACGCAGTATTTT.

On this clone itself: The sample has other DNA sequences that encode this CDR3 too. The chain is built from TRBV12-3 or TRBV12-4 and TRBJ1-3, with D possibly matching TRBD1 (5 bases). The ends were cut back, 7 bases at V and 4 bases at J, with 8 bases in the middle. CDR3 size: 12 residues. CDR3 in amino acids: CASNGGGNTIYF. In DNA form, the CDR3 reads TGTGCCAGCAACGGGGGGGGAAACACCATATATTTT.

The chain links TRBV9 to TRBJ1-4, with TRBD1 matching over 9 bases. J was trimmed by 8 bases and V by 4 bases; bases with no gene match: 12. The germline CDR1 and CDR2 sequences are SGDLS and YYNGEE. The CDR3 is 16 amino acids. The CDR3 DNA follows: TGTGCCAGCAGCCCCGAGGGGACAGGGAAGGAGGAAAAACTGTTTTTT. Its translation is CASSPEGTGKEEKLFF.

The chain recombines TRBV30 with TRBJ1-2; D remains unclear. This CDR3 comprises 11 residues. Germline V gene sequence: CDR1 GTSNPN, CDR2 SVGIG (reference sequence). The V end lost 5 bases, the J end lost 1 base, and 5 bases lay between the germline ends. The chain's CDR3 is CAWDINYGYTF. CDR3 sequence (DNA): TGTGCCTGGGACATTAACTATGGCTACACCTTC.